The 6 T cell receptor beta chains presented below share a single source sample, sequenced in a study of CXCR3-negative and CXCR3-positive naive CD8 T cells. TRB cDNA libraries were made by UMI-labeled 5' RACE. TCRdb reprocessed the 5' RACE reads and keeps a single row for each CDR3 protein, giving no DNA. This specimen shows 150,000 to 180,000 distinct CDR3 sequences; the ten leading clones hold about 0.48%. Study-level results: Researchers report that CXCR3-positive naive cells carry more hydrophobic TRB CDR3s than CXCR3-negative naive cells.

Antigens for these TCRs are unknown. The sequenced sample consisted of naive CXCR3+ CD8+ T cells from blood. Stated subset: CD45RO-CCR7+CD27+CD95- naive CD8+ T cells expressing CXCR3 (TNR3+). These receptors all stem from a human donor in good health. Some clones in this sample may be carry-over from other donors' samples.

The chain uses TRBV6-6 and TRBJ2-7; TCRdb outputs TRBD1, but without DNA this stays unchecked. CDR3 length: 14 amino acids. From germline, CDR1 is MNHNY and CDR2 SVGAGI (reference sequence). The CDR3 region is CASRETGGSYEQYF.

The rearrangement joins TRBV13 to TRBJ2-3; TCRdb outputs TRBD2, but without DNA this stays unchecked. The length of the CDR3 is 16 residues. Germline values: CDR1 PRHDT, CDR2 FYEKMQ (reference sequence). The CDR3 protein is CASSLAPERFPDTQYF.

This sequence joins TRBV30 and TRBJ2-3; TCRdb's assignment of TRBD1 cannot be checked, as there is no DNA. The CDR3 has 13 amino acids. CDR1 is GTSNPN, CDR2 SVGIG, per germline (reference sequence). CDR3 loop: CAWSATGYDTQYF.

The chain is built from TRBV12-3 or TRBV12-4 and TRBJ1-1. CDR3 length equals 16 residues. The CDR3 spells CASSFLARGMNTEAFF.

The chain recombines TRBV29-1 with TRBJ2-7. The CDR3 contains 12 residues. Germline values: CDR1 SQVTM, CDR2 ANQGSEA. CDR3 protein: CSATTGIYEQYF.

CDR3 sequence reads: CSATGDRVDEQYF. The rearrangement joins TRBV29-1 to TRBJ2-7; TCRdb calls TRBD1, which cannot be checked without DNA. Germline values: CDR1 SQVTM, CDR2 ANQGSEA. The CDR3 is 13 residues long.